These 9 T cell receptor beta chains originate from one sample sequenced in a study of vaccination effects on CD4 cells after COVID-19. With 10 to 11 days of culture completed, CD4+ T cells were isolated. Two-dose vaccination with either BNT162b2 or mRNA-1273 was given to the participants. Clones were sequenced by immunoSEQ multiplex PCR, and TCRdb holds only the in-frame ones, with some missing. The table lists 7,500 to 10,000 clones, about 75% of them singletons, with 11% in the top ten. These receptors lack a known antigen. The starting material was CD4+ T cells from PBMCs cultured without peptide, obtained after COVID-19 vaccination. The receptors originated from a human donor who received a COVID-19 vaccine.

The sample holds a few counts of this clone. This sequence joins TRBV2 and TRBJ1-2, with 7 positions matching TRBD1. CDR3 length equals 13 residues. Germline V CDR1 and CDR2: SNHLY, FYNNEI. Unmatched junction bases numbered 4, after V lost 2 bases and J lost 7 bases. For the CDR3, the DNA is TGTGCCAGCAGTGAATCGCAGGGGGGTGGCTACACCTTC. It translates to CASSESQGGGYTF.

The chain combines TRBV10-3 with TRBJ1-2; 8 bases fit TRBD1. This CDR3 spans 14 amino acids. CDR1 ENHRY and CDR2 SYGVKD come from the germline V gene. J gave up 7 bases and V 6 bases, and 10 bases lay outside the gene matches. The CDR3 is CAIRLSGQAGGYTF. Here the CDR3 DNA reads TGTGCCATCAGACTCTCGGGACAGGCCGGTGGCTACACCTTC.

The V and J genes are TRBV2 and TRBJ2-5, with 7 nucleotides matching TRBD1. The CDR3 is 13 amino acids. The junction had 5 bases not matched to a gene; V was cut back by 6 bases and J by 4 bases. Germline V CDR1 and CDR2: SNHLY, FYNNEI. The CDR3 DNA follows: TGTGCCAGCAGCTTACAGGGGAGAGAGACCCAGTACTTC. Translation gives CASSLQGRETQYF.

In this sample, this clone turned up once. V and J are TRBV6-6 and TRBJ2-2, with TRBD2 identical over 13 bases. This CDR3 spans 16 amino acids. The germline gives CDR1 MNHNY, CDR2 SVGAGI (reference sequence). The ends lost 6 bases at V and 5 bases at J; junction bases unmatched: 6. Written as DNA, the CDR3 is TGTGCCAGCAGAACCGGGACTAGCGGGATTACCGGGGAGCTGTTTTTT. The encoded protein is CASRTGTSGITGELFF.

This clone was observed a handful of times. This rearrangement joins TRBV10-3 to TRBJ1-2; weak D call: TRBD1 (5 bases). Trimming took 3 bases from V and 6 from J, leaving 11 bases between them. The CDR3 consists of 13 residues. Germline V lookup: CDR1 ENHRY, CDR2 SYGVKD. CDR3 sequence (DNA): TGTGCCATCAGTGACGGCGGGGGAGATGGCTACACCTTC. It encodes CAISDGGGDGYTF.

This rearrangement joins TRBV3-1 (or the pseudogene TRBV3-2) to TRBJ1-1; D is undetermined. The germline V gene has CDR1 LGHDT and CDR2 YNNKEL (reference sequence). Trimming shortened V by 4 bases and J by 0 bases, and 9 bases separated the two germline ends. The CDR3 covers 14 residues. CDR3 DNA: TGTGCCAGCAGCCTTGGACCCATGAACACTGAAGCTTTCTTT. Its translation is CASSLGPMNTEAFF.

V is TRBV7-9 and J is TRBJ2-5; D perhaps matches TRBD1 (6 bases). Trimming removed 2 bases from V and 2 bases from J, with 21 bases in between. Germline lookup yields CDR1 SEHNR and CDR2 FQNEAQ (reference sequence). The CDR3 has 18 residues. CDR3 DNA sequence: TGTGCCAGCAGCTTAATAATATCCCCCGGGACATTTCAAGAGACCCAGTACTTC. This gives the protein CASSLIISPGTFQETQYF.

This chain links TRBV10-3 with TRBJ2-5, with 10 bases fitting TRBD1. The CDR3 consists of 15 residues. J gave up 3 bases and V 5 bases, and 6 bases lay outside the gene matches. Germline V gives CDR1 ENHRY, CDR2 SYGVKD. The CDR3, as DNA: TGTGCCATCAGTCGGACAGGGGGAGGGGAAGAGACCCAGTACTTC. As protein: CAISRTGGGEETQYF.

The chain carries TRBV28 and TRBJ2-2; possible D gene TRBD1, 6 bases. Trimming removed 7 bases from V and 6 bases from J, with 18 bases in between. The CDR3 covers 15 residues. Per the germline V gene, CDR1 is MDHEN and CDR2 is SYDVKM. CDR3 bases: TGTGCCAGCACCAAAACCGACAGGCCCCCCGGGGAGCTGTTTTTT. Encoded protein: CASTKTDRPPGELFF.